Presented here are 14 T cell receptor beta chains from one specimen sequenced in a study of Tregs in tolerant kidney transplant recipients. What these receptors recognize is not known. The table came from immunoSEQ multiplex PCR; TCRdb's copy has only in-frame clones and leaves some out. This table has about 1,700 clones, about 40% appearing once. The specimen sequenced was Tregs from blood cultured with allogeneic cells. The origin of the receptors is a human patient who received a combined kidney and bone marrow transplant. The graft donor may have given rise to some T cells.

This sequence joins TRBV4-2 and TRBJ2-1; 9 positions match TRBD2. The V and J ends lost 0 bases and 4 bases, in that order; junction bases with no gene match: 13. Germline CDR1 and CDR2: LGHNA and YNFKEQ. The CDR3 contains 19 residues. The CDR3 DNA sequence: TGTGCCAGCAGCCAAGAAGGCTCCAGCGGGGGGAGACCATACAATGAGCAGTTCTTC. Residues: CASSQEGSSGGRPYNEQFF.

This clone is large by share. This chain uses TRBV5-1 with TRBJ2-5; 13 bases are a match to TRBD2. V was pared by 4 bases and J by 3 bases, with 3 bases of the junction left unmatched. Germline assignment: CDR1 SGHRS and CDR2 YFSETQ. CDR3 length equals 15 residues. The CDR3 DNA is TGCGCCAGCAGCACCGGACTAGCGGGGGAAGAGACCCAGTACTTC. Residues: CASSTGLAGEETQYF.

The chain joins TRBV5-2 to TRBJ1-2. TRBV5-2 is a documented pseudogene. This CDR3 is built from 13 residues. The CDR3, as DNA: TGCGCCAGCAGCCAAGATAGCGGCTATGGCTACACCTTC. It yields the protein CASSQDSGYGYTF.

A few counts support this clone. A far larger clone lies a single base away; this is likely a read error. The CDR3 sequence: CASSLWREETQYF. CDR3 coding DNA: TGTGCCAGCAGCTTATGGCGAGAGGAGACCCAGTACTTC. This chain connects TRBV7-9 to TRBJ2-5, with unresolved D. V dropped 2 bases and J dropped 5 bases, with 9 bases sitting between them. CDR1 is SEHNR, CDR2 FQNEAQ, per germline (reference sequence). The CDR3 contains 13 residues.

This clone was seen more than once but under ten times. The CDR3 sequence: CASSSLPGLAGGNEQFF. CDR3 sequence (DNA): TGTGCCAGCAGCTCCCTCCCGGGGCTAGCGGGAGGCAATGAGCAGTTCTTC. The chain is built from TRBV11-3 and TRBJ2-1; 11 nucleotides line up with TRBD2. Germline loops: CDR1 SGHNT, CDR2 YENEEA. After removal of 4 bases from V and 6 bases from J, the junction contained 11 bases not matched to a gene. CDR3 length: 17 residues. The full variable domain, completed using reference TRBV11-3 and TRBJ2-1, is EAGVVQSPRYKIIEKKQPVAFWCNPISGHNTLYWYLQNLGQGPELLIRYENEEAVDDSQLPKDRFSAERLKGVDSTLKIQPAELGDSAVYLCASSSLPGLAGGNEQFFGPGTRLTVL.

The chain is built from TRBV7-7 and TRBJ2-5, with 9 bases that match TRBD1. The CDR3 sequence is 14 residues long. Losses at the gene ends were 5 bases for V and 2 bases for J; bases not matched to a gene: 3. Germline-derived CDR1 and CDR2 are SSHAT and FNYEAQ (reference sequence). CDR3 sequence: CASSPGQGQETQYF. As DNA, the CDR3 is TGTGCCAGCAGCCCAGGACAGGGGCAAGAGACCCAGTACTTC. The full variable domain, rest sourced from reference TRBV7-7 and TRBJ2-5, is GAGVSQSPRYKVTKRGQDVTLRCDPISSHATLYWYQQALGQGPEFLTYFNYEAQPDKSGLPSDRFSAERPEGSISTLTIQRTEQRDSAMYRCASSPGQGQETQYFGPGTRLLVL.

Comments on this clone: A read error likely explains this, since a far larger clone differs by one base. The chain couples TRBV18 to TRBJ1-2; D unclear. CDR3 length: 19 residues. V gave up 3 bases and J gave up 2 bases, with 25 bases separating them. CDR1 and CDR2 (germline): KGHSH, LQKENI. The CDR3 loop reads CASSPQMLYHARFNYGYTF. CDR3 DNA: TGTGCCAGCTCACCTCAAATGTTATACCACGCACGGTTCAACTATGGCTACACCTTC.

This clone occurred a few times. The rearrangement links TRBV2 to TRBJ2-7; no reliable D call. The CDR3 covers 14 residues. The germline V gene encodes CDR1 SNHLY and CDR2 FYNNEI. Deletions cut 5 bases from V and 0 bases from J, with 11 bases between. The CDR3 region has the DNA TGTGCCAGCAGTTTTCTATTGCACTCCTACGAGCAGTACTTC. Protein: CASSFLLHSYEQYF.

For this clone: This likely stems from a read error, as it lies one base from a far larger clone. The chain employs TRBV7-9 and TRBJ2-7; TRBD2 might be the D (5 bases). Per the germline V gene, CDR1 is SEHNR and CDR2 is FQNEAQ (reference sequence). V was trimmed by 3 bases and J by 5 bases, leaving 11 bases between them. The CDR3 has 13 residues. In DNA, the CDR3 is TGTGCCAGCAGCTTGATAGGACTGGACGAGCAGTACTTC. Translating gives CASSLIGLDEQYF.

DNA of the CDR3: TGTGCCAGCAGTTTGAAAGGTTGGACTAGCGGGAGGCCGTCCTACAATGAGCAGTTCTTC. It codes for CASSLKGWTSGRPSYNEQFF. This rearrangement joins TRBV27 to TRBJ2-1; 14 nucleotides match TRBD2. Germline V CDR1 and CDR2: MNHEY, SMNVEV (reference sequence). CDR3 size: 20 residues. V was pared by 3 bases and J by 1 base, with 11 bases of the junction left unmatched.

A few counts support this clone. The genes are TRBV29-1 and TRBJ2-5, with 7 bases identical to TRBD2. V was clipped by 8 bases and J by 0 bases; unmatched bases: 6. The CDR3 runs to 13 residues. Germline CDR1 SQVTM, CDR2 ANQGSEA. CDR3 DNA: TGCAGCACCAGAGGACTAGACCAAGAGACCCAGTACTTC. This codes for CSTRGLDQETQYF. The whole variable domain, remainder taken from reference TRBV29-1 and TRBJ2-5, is SAVISQKPSRDICQRGTSLTIQCQVDSQVTMMFWYRQQPGQSLTLIATANQGSEATYESGFVIDKFPISRPNLTFSTLTVSNMSPEDSSIYLCSTRGLDQETQYFGPGTRLLVL.

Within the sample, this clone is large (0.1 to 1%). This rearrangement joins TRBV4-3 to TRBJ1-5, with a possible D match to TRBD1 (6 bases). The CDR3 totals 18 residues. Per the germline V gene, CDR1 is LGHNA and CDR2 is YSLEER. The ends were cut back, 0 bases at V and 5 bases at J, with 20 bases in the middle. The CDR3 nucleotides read TGCGCCAGCAGCCAAGATATCCCGGTGGGGGGGCGGGATCAGCCCCAGCATTTT. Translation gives CASSQDIPVGGRDQPQHF.

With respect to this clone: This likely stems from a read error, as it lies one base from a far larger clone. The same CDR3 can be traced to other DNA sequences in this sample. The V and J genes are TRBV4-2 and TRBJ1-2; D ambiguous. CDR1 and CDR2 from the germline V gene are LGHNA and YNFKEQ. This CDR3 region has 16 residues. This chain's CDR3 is CASSQEFVSGSYGYTF. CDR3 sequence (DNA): TGTGCGAGCAGCCAAGAGTTCGTATCAGGATCTTATGGCTACACCTTC.

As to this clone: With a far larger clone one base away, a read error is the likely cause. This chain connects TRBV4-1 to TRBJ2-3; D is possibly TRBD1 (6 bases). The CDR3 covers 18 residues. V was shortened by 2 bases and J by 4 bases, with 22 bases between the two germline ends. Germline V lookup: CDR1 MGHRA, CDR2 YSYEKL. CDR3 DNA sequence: TGCGCCAGCAGCCAAACAGAATGGGCAGGGGTGAGTCCAGATACGCAGTATTTT. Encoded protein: CASSQTEWAGVSPDTQYF.